Following are 25 T cell receptor beta chains from one sample sequenced in a study of blood T cell repertoires in COVID-19 (TCRdb year 2020). The library was prepared using the immunoSEQ multiplex PCR assay. TCRdb obtained this table from immuneACCESS and retained in-frame rearrangements with V and J assigned. These tables miss some clones; where compared with another copy, unresolved V genes account for less than half of the shortfall, and the remainder is unexplained. In all, the sample holds fewer than 30,000 clones, and over 75% of those were seen once. The ten largest clones add up to more than 15% of the sample. Sample: peripheral blood. The receptors here all came from a man between 65 and 79 years old with active COVID-19.

The gene calls are TRBV5-1 and TRBJ1-2; D is ambiguous. With 5 bases removed from V and 8 bases from J, the gap between germline ends came to 10 bases. Per the germline V gene, CDR1 is SGHRS and CDR2 is YFSETQ. The CDR3 has 11 residues. The CDR3 spells CASRLKNGYTF. CDR3 sequence (DNA): TGCGCCAGCAGACTAAAGAACGGCTACACCTTC.

This chain joins TRBV5-8 and TRBJ2-5; 8 bases line up with TRBD2. V lost 7 bases, J lost 5 bases, and 16 bases stayed unmatched. The CDR3 runs 16 residues. Germline-derived CDR1 and CDR2 are SGHTS and YDEGEE. The CDR3 bases are TGTGCCAGCTCCTCCCCTCGCGGGGGGCCCGGGGAGACCCAGTACTTC. It encodes CASSSPRGGPGETQYF.

The chain combines TRBV6-1 with TRBJ2-3; 12 bases agree with TRBD2. The V segment lost 3 bases and the J segment 4 bases; nucleotides outside the gene matches: 2. The CDR3 covers 15 residues. The germline V gene has CDR1 MNHNS and CDR2 SASEGT. The CDR3: CASSETSGGPDTQYF. In DNA form, the CDR3 reads TGTGCCAGCAGTGAGACTAGCGGGGGACCAGATACGCAGTATTTT.

The CDR3 DNA is TGTGCCAGCAGTTGGGGCAGAAAAGAGACCCAGTACTTC. Translation gives CASSWGRKETQYF. The chain has TRBV6-2 or TRBV6-3 and TRBJ2-5; D is possibly TRBD1 (5 bases). The CDR3 has 13 residues. Germline loops: CDR1 MNHEY, CDR2 SVGEGT. Trimming stripped 4 bases from V and 3 bases from J, with 9 bases between.

The V and J genes are TRBV7-6 and TRBJ2-2, with 16 nucleotides matching TRBD2. Unmatched junction bases numbered 9, after V lost 6 bases and J lost 5 bases. Germline V gene data show CDR1 as SGHVS and CDR2 as FNYEAQ. The CDR3 has 18 residues. In DNA, the CDR3 is TGTGCCAGCAGGCCTGGGACTAGCGGGGGGGCCTCAACCGGGGAGCTGTTTTTT. Its translation is CASRPGTSGGASTGELFF.

CDR3 DNA: TGTGCCAGCAGCCCTACAGGCAACCCTAATGAAAAACTGTTTTTT. This translates into CASSPTGNPNEKLFF. The chain is built from TRBV11-2 and TRBJ1-4, with a weak D call TRBD1 (5 bases). The CDR3 consists of 15 residues. Germline V lookup: CDR1 SGHAT, CDR2 FQNNGV. V was pared by 5 bases and J by 3 bases, with 13 bases between. Combining the CDR3 with reference TRBV11-2 and TRBJ1-4 gives the whole variable domain EAGVAQSPRYKIIEKRQSVAFWCNPISGHATLYWYQQILGQGPKLLIQFQNNGVVDDSQLPKDRFSAERLKGVDSTLKIQPAKLEDSAVYLCASSPTGNPNEKLFFGSGTQLSVL.

The rearrangement uses TRBV11-3 and TRBJ2-1; 12 nucleotides match TRBD2. Unmatched junction bases numbered 5, after V lost 4 bases and J lost 4 bases. CDR3 length: 16 residues. In germline, CDR1 is SGHNT, CDR2 YENEEA. The CDR3 reads CASSYSSGGAYNEQFF. DNA for the CDR3: TGTGCCAGCAGCTATTCTAGCGGGGGGGCTTACAATGAGCAGTTCTTC.

The chain joins TRBV13 to TRBJ2-5, with TRBD2 identical over 12 bases. The germline gives CDR1 PRHDT, CDR2 FYEKMQ (reference sequence). V was clipped by 5 bases and J by 5 bases; unmatched bases: 3. This CDR3 contains 14 residues. The chain's CDR3 is CASSPTSGGETQYF. DNA for the CDR3: TGTGCCAGCAGCCCGACTAGCGGGGGTGAGACCCAGTACTTC.

The chain combines TRBV6-6 with TRBJ1-2; weak D call: TRBD1 (5 bases). The CDR3 spans 15 residues. Germline V gene lookup returns CDR1 MNHNY and CDR2 SVGAGI (reference sequence). Trimming shortened V by 2 bases and J by 8 bases, and 18 bases separated the two germline ends. The CDR3 DNA is TGTGCCAGCAGTTACGCACCTCCCCAGGGAGGAGGCTACACCTTC. Encoded protein: CASSYAPPQGGGYTF.

The chain is built from TRBV5-1 and TRBJ2-7; the match to TRBD1 covers 8 bases. The germline gives CDR1 SGHRS, CDR2 YFSETQ. The CDR3 is 16 residues long. The trim removed 0 bases at V and 0 bases at J, leaving 5 bases unmatched. The CDR3 reads CASSLAARGLSYEQYF. As DNA, the CDR3 is TGCGCCAGCAGCTTGGCTGCCAGGGGGCTCTCCTACGAGCAGTACTTC.

The chain joins TRBV18 to TRBJ2-3; 7 bases align to TRBD1. CDR1 and CDR2 from the germline V gene are KGHSH and LQKENI. Losses at the gene ends were 8 bases for V and 6 bases for J; bases not matched to a gene: 8. The CDR3 length is 13 residues. The CDR3 DNA reads TGTGCCAGCGCGGACATGACAGGGGATACGCAGTATTTT. Its translation: CASADMTGDTQYF.

The chain is built from TRBV29-1 and TRBJ2-2, with 11 bases matching TRBD1. The germline V gene encodes CDR1 SQVTM and CDR2 ANQGSEA. This CDR3 has 17 residues. V shed 1 base, J shed 4 bases, and the junction held 8 bases outside the gene matches. As DNA, the CDR3 is TGCAGCGTTGAAGGCGACGGGACAGGGGGAATCACCGGGGAGCTGTTTTTT. This encodes CSVEGDGTGGITGELFF.

This clone was observed a few times. The chain is built from TRBV7-2 and TRBJ2-1, with D possibly TRBD1 on 5 matching bases. The CDR3 is 13 amino acids. The V gene's germline CDR1 is SGHTA and CDR2 FQGNSA. Trimming removed 7 bases from V and 5 bases from J, with 12 bases in between. The CDR3 DNA reads TGTGCCAGCACTCAGGGCCCCAACAATGAGCAGTTCTTC. Translation gives CASTQGPNNEQFF.

CDR3 nucleotide sequence: TGCGCCAGCAGCTCCGGACAGGATAAAGAGACCCAGTACTTC. Encoded protein: CASSSGQDKETQYF. This chain joins TRBV5-1 and TRBJ2-5; 7 nucleotides match TRBD1. CDR1 and CDR2 from the germline V gene are SGHRS and YFSETQ. The CDR3 spans 14 residues. The V gene end was trimmed by 3 bases and the J gene end by 3 bases; junction bases not matched to a gene: 5.

The chain has TRBV4-3 and TRBJ2-3; TRBD2 agrees at 10 bases. This CDR3 has 21 residues. Per germline, CDR1 LGHNA and CDR2 YSLEER. The junction had 18 bases not matched to a gene; V was cut back by 1 base and J by 2 bases. CDR3 protein: CASSQGARRASGGDLTDTQYF. In DNA form, the CDR3 reads TGCGCCAGCAGCCAAGGAGCTAGACGAGCGAGCGGGGGGGATCTCACAGATACGCAGTATTTT.

The chain employs TRBV11-2 and TRBJ1-5; no definite D call. V dropped 5 bases and J dropped 9 bases, with 14 bases sitting between them. The germline gives CDR1 SGHAT, CDR2 FQNNGV. There are 13 residues in the CDR3. The CDR3 loop is CASSNGPGRPQHF. The DNA for the CDR3 is TGTGCCAGCAGCAACGGGCCGGGGAGGCCCCAGCATTTT.

The V and J genes are TRBV4-1 and TRBJ2-2, with 12 positions matching TRBD2. CDR3 length: 17 amino acids. CDR1 MGHRA and CDR2 YSYEKL come from the germline V gene. The ends lost 1 base at V and 4 bases at J; junction bases unmatched: 4. CDR3 in DNA: TGCGCCAGCAGCCAAGTTCTAGCGGGGGGGTTCACCGGGGAGCTGTTTTTT. This translates into CASSQVLAGGFTGELFF.

V usage is TRBV6-6 and J usage is TRBJ2-3; 9 bases fit TRBD1. Germline V gives CDR1 MNHNY, CDR2 SVGAGI (reference sequence). V dropped 2 bases and J dropped 6; count of bases not matched to a gene: 6. CDR3 size: 15 residues. The CDR3 spells CASSYGDRVGDTQYF. The CDR3 region has the DNA TGTGCCAGCAGTTACGGGGACAGGGTGGGCGATACGCAGTATTTT.

V is TRBV2 and J is TRBJ1-4, with 9 bases lining up with TRBD1. With V trimmed by 7 bases and J by 6 bases, 6 bases remained unmatched. The CDR3 spans 14 residues. Germline loops: CDR1 SNHLY, CDR2 FYNNEI. The CDR3 DNA follows: TGTGCCAGCACTCCGGACAGGGGTCATGAAAAACTGTTTTTT. Protein: CASTPDRGHEKLFF.

This clone was counted a few times. The J gene is TRBJ1-2, the V gene TRBV19, with D tentatively TRBD1 (6 bases). The CDR3 is made up of 14 amino acids. The V gene's germline CDR1 is LNHDA and CDR2 SQIVND (reference sequence). The V end was cut by 7 bases, the J end by 5 bases, with 17 bases between. In DNA form, the CDR3 reads TGTGCCAGTATGGCACAGGGTTCCTCTTATGGCTACACCTTC. Translating it yields CASMAQGSSYGYTF.

The V call is TRBV20-1, the J call TRBJ2-4; TRBD2 aligns across 11 bases. After removal of 3 bases from V and 3 bases from J, the junction contained 4 bases not matched to a gene. Per the germline V gene, CDR1 is DFQATT and CDR2 is SNEGSKA (reference sequence). The CDR3 sequence is 15 residues long. The CDR3 here is CSASRLAGGKNIQYF. The DNA for the CDR3 is TGCAGTGCTAGTCGTCTAGCGGGGGGCAAAAACATTCAGTACTTC.

This clone was detected a few times. The J gene is TRBJ2-7, the V gene TRBV2; TRBD2 matches 10 bases. CDR3 length: 15 residues. V shed 1 base and J 6 bases; nucleotides not matched to a gene: 6. Germline values: CDR1 SNHLY, CDR2 FYNNEI. CDR3 residues: CASSEVGLAGVEQYF. In DNA form, the CDR3 reads TGTGCCAGCAGTGAAGTGGGGCTAGCGGGGGTCGAGCAGTACTTC.

This rearrangement joins TRBV10-3 to TRBJ2-7; the match to TRBD1 covers 7 bases. Germline CDR1 reads ENHRY; CDR2 reads SYGVKD. The CDR3 runs to 13 residues. The junction had 3 bases not matched to a gene; V was cut back by 4 bases and J by 3 bases. The CDR3 protein is CAISATGIYEQYF. The CDR3 DNA is TGTGCCATCAGTGCGACAGGGATCTACGAGCAGTACTTC.

This chain uses TRBV20-1 with TRBJ2-7; the D gene is possibly TRBD2 (6 bases). V was pared by 4 bases and J by 3 bases, with 7 bases between. Germline assignment: CDR1 DFQATT and CDR2 SNEGSKA (reference sequence). This CDR3 has 11 amino acids. This CDR3 reads CSATGVYEQYF. The DNA of the CDR3 is TGCAGTGCTACGGGGGTCTACGAGCAGTACTTC.

The gene calls are TRBV5-5 and TRBJ1-1; D remains ambiguous. Germline CDR1 is SGHKS and CDR2 is YYEKEE (reference sequence). V was trimmed by 4 bases and J by 5 bases, leaving 15 bases between them. This CDR3 has 14 residues. DNA of the CDR3: TGTGCCAGCAGCCAAGGAGGGCAGAGTACTGAAGCTTTCTTT. Amino acids: CASSQGGQSTEAFF.